This paragraph covers one TCR beta chain sequence. No antigen is known for it. Primed by a sample-barcoded 5' primer and a J-beta primer mix, a second PCR proceeded for about 7 to 11 cycles. In TCRdb, the 5' RACE reads were re-called with MiXCR into one record per CDR3 protein. The table records around 1,700,000 distinct CDR3 sequences, approximately 30% of them present only once. This sample was included in a study of blood T cells in healthy people across ages. Study findings and constraints: Significant beta diversity loss was already apparent by age approximately 38, declining roughly linearly. Whereas aged donors had fewer naive CD4+ cells, long-lived donors had more of them and higher diversity.

V gave up 5 bases and J gave up 3 bases; unmatched junction bases: 6. Germline loops: CDR1 SGHTA, CDR2 FQGNSA. The CDR3 has 14 amino acids. Each donor had approximately 10 milliliters of peripheral blood drawn. They isolated at least 6 million PBMCs from each sample. The source is a woman younger than 45 in good health. The chain combines TRBV7-2 with TRBJ1-1, with 7 bases matching TRBD1. The specimen was blood. The CDR3 region has the DNA TGTGCCAGCAGCCCGACAGGGCGGTACACTGAAGCTTTCTTT. Amino acid sequence: CASSPTGRYTEAFF. Together with reference TRBV7-2 and TRBJ1-1, the CDR3 gives the full variable domain: GAGVSQSPSNKVTEKGKDVELRCDPISGHTALYWYRQSLGQGLEFLIYFQGNSAPDKSGLPSDRFSAERTGGSVSTLTIQRTQQEDSAVYLCASSPTGRYTEAFFGQGTRLTVV.